Below, 14 T cell receptor beta chains from the same sample are listed, as sequenced in a study of blood T cell repertoires in COVID-19. Method: immunoSEQ multiplex PCR; TCRdb's copy keeps in-frame clones and lacks some. The data contain around 100,000 clones, about 84% of them singletons. The source material was peripheral blood. These receptor sequences come from a human donor in a cohort sampled during active COVID-19.

The chain is built from TRBV29-1 and TRBJ1-3; D is undetermined. The CDR3 loop spans 11 amino acids. The germline V gene encodes CDR1 SQVTM and CDR2 ANQGSEA. The CDR3 reads CTVSVGNTIYF. CDR3 coding DNA: TGCACCGTATCAGTCGGAAACACCATATATTTT.

The gene calls are TRBV5-1 and TRBJ1-3; 7 nucleotides match TRBD1. Germline V gene sequence: CDR1 SGHRS, CDR2 YFSETQ. Trimming cost V 4 bases and J 5 bases; bases outside gene matches: 6. This CDR3 comprises 14 residues. The CDR3 sequence is CASSPGDSRNTIYF. The CDR3 DNA follows: TGCGCCAGCAGCCCGGGGGACAGTCGAAACACCATATATTTT.

The table lists this clone with a count of one. The rearrangement joins TRBV25-1 to TRBJ2-7; 10 bases agree with TRBD1. The V gene's germline CDR1 is MGHDK and CDR2 SYGVNS. The CDR3 runs 14 residues. With 3 bases clipped from V and 7 bases from J, the junction kept 6 bases outside the gene matches. Here the CDR3 DNA reads TGTGCCAGCAGTGATCGGGACAGGGGAATAGAGCAGTACTTC. This encodes CASSDRDRGIEQYF.

The CDR3 DNA sequence: TGTGCCATCAGCCCGGCCCCGACTAGTGAGACGCAGTATTTT. It translates to CAISPAPTSETQYF. J is TRBJ2-3 and V is TRBV10-3, with a possible D match to TRBD2 (6 bases). Germline V gene sequence: CDR1 ENHRY, CDR2 SYGVKD. The ends were cut back, 6 bases at V and 9 bases at J, with 19 bases in the middle. The CDR3 has 14 amino acids.

This chain uses TRBV2 with TRBJ1-4; 9 bases agree with TRBD1. Germline CDR1 and CDR2: SNHLY and FYNNEI. CDR3 size: 14 residues. V dropped 8 bases and J dropped 7; count of bases not matched to a gene: 8. The CDR3 coding sequence is TGTGCCAGCGGTTTAGACAGGGGGGCTGAAAAACTGTTTTTT. Residues: CASGLDRGAEKLFF. Using reference TRBV2 and TRBJ1-4 for the parts outside the CDR3, the full variable domain is EPEVTQTPSHQVTQMGQEVILRCVPISNHLYFYWYRQILGQKVEFLVSFYNNEISEKSEIFDDQFSVERPDGSNFTLKIRSTKLEDSAMYFCASGLDRGAEKLFFGSGTQLSVL.

The chain carries TRBV10-3 and TRBJ2-7; 9 bases are a match to TRBD1. Germline V CDR1 and CDR2: ENHRY, SYGVKD. Unmatched junction bases numbered 9, after V lost 4 bases and J lost 2 bases. This CDR3 comprises 16 residues. Written as DNA, the CDR3 is TGTGCCATCAGTGGCTCCGGGACAGGGTCGCCCTACGAGCAGTACTTC. As protein: CAISGSGTGSPYEQYF.

The chain recombines TRBV2 with TRBJ1-2, with D maybe TRBD1 (6 bases). Trimming left V 5 bases short and J 7 bases short, with 14 bases between. In germline, CDR1 is SNHLY, CDR2 FYNNEI. The length of the CDR3 is 13 residues. The CDR3 is CASSPRGARGYTF. Written as DNA, the CDR3 is TGTGCCAGCAGTCCCCGGGGGGCGCGTGGCTACACCTTC.

The rearrangement uses TRBV7-2 and TRBJ2-7; no definite D call. The germline gives CDR1 SGHTA, CDR2 FQGNSA. CDR3 size: 14 residues. Trimming cost V 5 bases and J 4 bases, with 15 bases left between them. The chain's CDR3 is CASSLIAGPYEQYF. CDR3 in DNA: TGTGCCAGCAGCCTAATCGCAGGCCCATACGAGCAGTACTTC.

The chain couples TRBV5-1 to TRBJ2-7, with 7 bases fitting TRBD2. Unmatched junction bases numbered 11, after V lost 0 bases and J lost 5 bases. The CDR3 length is 16 residues. Germline V gene lookup returns CDR1 SGHRS and CDR2 YFSETQ. CDR3 DNA: TGCGCCAGCAGCTTGGGAGCGGAGACTAGCCGAAACGAGCAGTACTTC. This gives the protein CASSLGAETSRNEQYF.

The chain employs TRBV5-6 and TRBJ2-3, with TRBD2 identical over 9 bases. The CDR3 is 19 residues long. From germline, CDR1 is SGHDT and CDR2 YYEEEE. With V trimmed by 2 bases and J by 1 base, 14 bases remained unmatched. CDR3 residues: CASSFFKSPSGVGTDTQYF. In nucleotides, the CDR3 is TGTGCCAGCAGCTTTTTTAAGTCCCCTAGCGGGGTAGGCACAGATACGCAGTATTTT.

J is TRBJ1-2 and V is TRBV19, with a possible D match to TRBD1 (6 bases). This CDR3 has 14 residues. V lost 4 bases, J lost 4 bases, and 13 bases lay in between. Germline CDR1 reads LNHDA; CDR2 reads SQIVND (reference sequence). This chain's CDR3 is CASSTDRSSYGYTF. The CDR3 bases are TGTGCCAGTAGTACAGACAGGTCCTCCTATGGCTACACCTTC.

V is TRBV15 and J is TRBJ2-7; 8 positions match TRBD1. This CDR3 is built from 12 residues. Germline assignment: CDR1 LNHNV and CDR2 YYDKDF (reference sequence). J gave up 3 bases and V 10 bases, and 5 bases lay outside the gene matches. Here the CDR3 reads CASRQGSYEQYF. CDR3 nucleotides: TGTGCCAGTCGACAGGGGAGCTACGAGCAGTACTTC.

This chain links TRBV6-2 or TRBV6-3 with TRBJ2-3; TRBD1 agrees at 8 bases. The trim removed 6 bases at V and 4 bases at J, leaving 15 bases unmatched. This CDR3 has 17 amino acids. Germline lookup yields CDR1 MNHEY and CDR2 SVGEGT. The CDR3 is CASSLGKGTGQSDTQYF. For the CDR3, the DNA is TGTGCCAGCAGCCTGGGTAAGGGGACAGGCCAGTCAGATACGCAGTATTTT.

The genes are TRBV29-1 and TRBJ1-2; D is possibly TRBD1 (5 bases). Trimming removed 6 bases at V and 4 bases at J, with 15 bases between. Germline CDR1 SQVTM, CDR2 ANQGSEA. The CDR3 has 13 residues. The CDR3 loop reads CSVRTGLFYGYTF. The CDR3, as DNA: TGCAGCGTCCGGACGGGACTTTTCTATGGCTACACCTTC.